One and the same sample provided the 22 T cell receptor beta chains below, sequenced in a study of blood T cell repertoires in COVID-19 (dated by TCRdb to 2020 to 2021). Library prep was done by the immunoSEQ multiplex PCR assay. TCRdb stores this immuneACCESS table with in-frame sequences only. Part of the clones is absent; in the studies checked, under half of the shortfall reflects unresolved V genes, and no reason is known for the rest. In all, the sample holds under 400,000 clones, and 70% to 90% of those were seen once. Approximately 4% of the sample is held by the ten biggest clonotypes. The sequenced material came from PBMCs or T cells enriched from blood (not recorded which). The origin of the receptors is a woman aged 40-49 years with acute COVID-19.

This clone was picked up one time. This chain joins TRBV11-2 and TRBJ2-3; the D gene is possibly TRBD1 (5 bases). CDR1 is SGHAT and CDR2 is FQNNGV in the germline V gene. Trimming stripped 5 bases from V and 4 bases from J, with 19 bases between. The CDR3 is 16 amino acids. The CDR3 DNA sequence: TGTGCCAGCAGCCTCCTACAGGTACAAATCGCAGATACGCAGTATTTT. This sequence encodes CASSLLQVQIADTQYF.

This chain joins TRBV5-1 and TRBJ2-5, with 8 nucleotides matching TRBD1. The germline V gene encodes CDR1 SGHRS and CDR2 YFSETQ. The V and J ends lost 4 bases and 2 bases, in that order; junction bases with no gene match: 4. The CDR3 runs 14 residues. The chain's CDR3 is CASSLTGAQETQYF. The CDR3 DNA sequence: TGCGCCAGCAGCCTGACAGGGGCACAAGAGACCCAGTACTTC.

The V and J genes are TRBV4-2 and TRBJ1-6, with a tentative D call TRBD1 (5 bases). V lost 4 bases and J lost 10, with 11 bases in between. Germline CDR1 and CDR2: LGHNA and YNFKEQ. This CDR3 comprises 13 residues. The CDR3 region is CASSPVWTSPLHF. CDR3 coding DNA: TGTGCCAGCAGCCCCGTCTGGACATCACCCCTCCACTTT.

This rearrangement joins TRBV9 to TRBJ1-4, with 8 bases lining up with TRBD1. Germline V CDR1 and CDR2: SGDLS, YYNGEE. Losses at the gene ends were 3 bases for V and 4 bases for J; bases not matched to a gene: 8. This CDR3 spans 16 amino acids. The CDR3 region is CASSASQGAYNEKLFF. For the CDR3, the DNA is TGTGCCAGCAGCGCCTCGCAGGGGGCCTATAATGAAAAACTGTTTTTT.

This clone came up once. The chain has TRBV4-2 and TRBJ2-7; 8 bases agree with TRBD1. There are 15 residues in the CDR3. Germline V gene lookup returns CDR1 LGHNA and CDR2 YNFKEQ. The ends lost 4 bases at V and 6 bases at J; junction bases unmatched: 11. The CDR3 region is CASSRWGTGLGEQYF. The CDR3 region has the DNA TGTGCCAGCAGCCGATGGGGGACAGGCTTAGGCGAGCAGTACTTC.

This chain joins TRBV11-1 and TRBJ2-6, with D possibly being TRBD2 (7 bases). The CDR3 totals 19 residues. The germline V and J ends were trimmed by 0 bases and 2 bases, with 17 bases remaining between them. The germline CDR1 and CDR2 sequences are SGHAT and FQDESV (reference sequence). This CDR3 reads CASSLAGGRMPTGANVLTF. DNA of the CDR3: TGTGCCAGCAGCTTAGCGGGGGGGCGGATGCCGACTGGGGCCAACGTCCTGACTTTC.

The chain joins TRBV5-6 to TRBJ1-1; D uncertain. Germline loops: CDR1 SGHDT, CDR2 YYEEEE. Trimming shortened V by 2 bases and J by 4 bases, and 15 bases separated the two germline ends. This CDR3 is 15 amino acids long. The CDR3 protein is CASSFLDRRGTEAFF. The CDR3 nucleotides are TGTGCCAGCAGCTTCCTCGACCGGCGGGGCACTGAAGCTTTCTTT.

The chain uses TRBV11-2 and TRBJ2-7; TRBD1 agrees at 9 bases. With 1 base clipped from V and 2 bases from J, the junction kept 0 bases outside the gene matches. The CDR3 totals 14 residues. CDR1 and CDR2 from the germline V gene are SGHAT and FQNNGV. CDR3: CASSLGQGAYEQYF. In DNA form, the CDR3 reads TGTGCCAGCAGCTTAGGACAGGGGGCCTACGAGCAGTACTTC.

The chain combines TRBV7-9 with TRBJ1-2, with 9 bases that match TRBD1. The CDR3 has 16 amino acids. J lost 0 bases, V lost 4 bases, and 6 bases had no gene match. From germline, CDR1 is SEHNR and CDR2 FQNEAQ (reference sequence). This CDR3 is CASSSLRDRANYGYTF. In DNA, the CDR3 is TGTGCCAGCAGCTCACTCCGGGACAGGGCTAACTATGGCTACACCTTC.

The V and J genes are TRBV7-7 and TRBJ2-2; 9 bases are a match to TRBD2. Germline assignment: CDR1 SSHAT and CDR2 FNYEAQ (reference sequence). The V and J ends lost 0 bases and 7 bases, in that order; junction bases with no gene match: 9. The CDR3 has 17 residues. CDR3 bases: TGTGCCAGCAGCTTAGCCCCTCAGGCGGGGGGGCACGGGGAGCTGTTTTTT. Its protein is CASSLAPQAGGHGELFF. Based on the CDR3 plus reference TRBV7-7 and TRBJ2-2, the full variable domain is GAGVSQSPRYKVTKRGQDVTLRCDPISSHATLYWYQQALGQGPEFLTYFNYEAQPDKSGLPSDRFSAERPEGSISTLTIQRTEQRDSAMYRCASSLAPQAGGHGELFFGEGSRLTVL.

This chain connects TRBV7-6 to TRBJ1-1, with TRBD1 identical over 9 bases. Germline lookup yields CDR1 SGHVS and CDR2 FNYEAQ. V was pared by 4 bases and J by 0 bases, with 6 bases of the junction left unmatched. The CDR3 sequence is 16 residues long. The CDR3 coding sequence is TGTGCCAGCAGCTCAGGGACAGGGCTCATGAACACTGAAGCTTTCTTT. This gives the protein CASSSGTGLMNTEAFF.

A word on this clone: Germline is not matched at one junction end, which may reflect a read error. The chain recombines TRBV6-5 with TRBJ2-6; D gene ambiguous. This CDR3 has 13 amino acids. Germline CDR1 MNHEY, CDR2 SVGAGI. CDR3 coding DNA: TGTGCCAGCAGATACTCTGGGGCCAACGTCCTGACTTTC. Translation: CASRYSGANVLTF.

J is TRBJ1-4 and V is TRBV3-1 (or the pseudogene TRBV3-2), with D possibly matching TRBD1 (5 bases). The germline CDR1 and CDR2 sequences are LGHDT and YNNKEL (reference sequence). Trimming removed 5 bases from V and 6 bases from J, with 16 bases in between. The CDR3 totals 15 residues. CDR3 protein: CASSFYGAGHEKLFF. In nucleotides, the CDR3 is TGTGCCAGCAGCTTTTACGGCGCAGGGCATGAAAAACTGTTTTTT.

This clone was seen a single time. This rearrangement joins TRBV7-9 to TRBJ2-7; 9 bases map to TRBD1. V was clipped by 0 bases and J by 3 bases; unmatched bases: 12. Germline CDR1 reads SEHNR; CDR2 reads FQNEAQ (reference sequence). The CDR3 length is 18 residues. CDR3 sequence (DNA): TGTGCCAGCAGCTTAGCGGGGGGCGGGACAGGGATTTTCTACGAGCAGTACTTC. It is translated as CASSLAGGGTGIFYEQYF.

The chain joins TRBV28 to TRBJ1-2, with 7 bases that match TRBD1. The CDR3 is 13 residues long. The J segment lost 4 bases and the V segment lost 6 bases, leaving 5 bases of the junction unmatched. Germline lookup yields CDR1 MDHEN and CDR2 SYDVKM. The CDR3 DNA reads TGTGCCAGCAGGGGGGGACAGTTCTATGGCTACACCTTC. It is translated as CASRGGQFYGYTF.

This rearrangement joins TRBV12-3 or TRBV12-4 to TRBJ1-4, with TRBD1 identical over 7 bases. The ends lost 6 bases at V and 10 bases at J; junction bases unmatched: 5. CDR3 length: 12 amino acids. Here the CDR3 DNA reads TGTGCCAGCAGAGATACAGGGGTAAAACTGTTTTTT. Residues: CASRDTGVKLFF.

CDR3: CASITGLAELAKNIQYF. For the CDR3, the DNA is TGTGCCAGCATTACGGGACTAGCAGAACTAGCCAAAAACATTCAGTACTTC. V is TRBV7-2 and J is TRBJ2-4, with 9 bases fitting TRBD2. The V gene's germline CDR1 is SGHTA and CDR2 FQGNSA. The junction had 10 bases not matched to a gene; V was cut back by 7 bases and J by 0 bases. The CDR3 sequence is 17 residues long.

This sequence joins TRBV4-1 and TRBJ2-5; 8 bases map to TRBD2. This CDR3 spans 15 amino acids. V lost 1 base, J lost 4 bases, and 5 bases stayed unmatched. CDR1 and CDR2 (germline): MGHRA, YSYEKL. Here the CDR3 DNA reads TGCGCCAGCAGCCAAGCGGGAGGGCCGGCAGAGACCCAGTACTTC. Its translation: CASSQAGGPAETQYF.

V gene TRBV5-5 combines with J gene TRBJ1-6; D may be TRBD1 (5 bases). CDR1 is SGHKS, CDR2 YYEKEE, per germline (reference sequence). V was trimmed by 2 bases and J by 7 bases, leaving 10 bases between them. The CDR3 covers 14 residues. CDR3 nucleotides: TGTGCCAGCAGCTTCCGGGACTCAAATTCACCCCTCCACTTT. Its protein is CASSFRDSNSPLHF. Full variable domain (missing parts from reference TRBV5-5 and TRBJ1-6): DAGVTQSPTHLIKTRGQQVTLRCSPISGHKSVSWYQQVLGQGPQFIFQYYEKEERGRGNFPDRFSARQFPNYSSELNVNALLLGDSALYLCASSFRDSNSPLHFGNGTRLTVT.

This clone has only a few counts. The V call is TRBV7-9, the J call TRBJ2-3; 9 nucleotides line up with TRBD1. This CDR3 is built from 15 residues. V lost 1 base, J lost 3 bases, and 2 bases stayed unmatched. Germline assignment: CDR1 SEHNR and CDR2 FQNEAQ (reference sequence). The CDR3, as DNA: TGTGCCAGCAGCTTAGGGGACAGGGTTACAGATACGCAGTATTTT. Protein sequence: CASSLGDRVTDTQYF.

The V call is TRBV6-2 or TRBV6-3, the J call TRBJ2-4; tentatively, D is TRBD2 (6 bases). With 0 bases removed from V and 4 bases from J, the gap between germline ends came to 25 bases. From germline, CDR1 is MNHEY and CDR2 SVGEGT. The CDR3 is 20 residues long. CDR3 loop: CASSYSFSKGGERIKNIQYF. In DNA, the CDR3 is TGTGCCAGCAGTTACTCGTTTTCCAAAGGAGGGGAGCGGATTAAAAACATTCAGTACTTC.

The gene calls are TRBV5-4 and TRBJ2-3, with no clear D. CDR3 size: 12 residues. The germline V and J ends were trimmed by 10 bases and 0 bases, with 9 bases remaining between them. CDR1 SGHNT and CDR2 YYREEE come from the germline V gene (reference sequence). The CDR3 here is CAFLVSTDTQYF. CDR3 in DNA: TGTGCCTTTCTAGTTAGCACAGATACGCAGTATTTT. Variable domain in full (rest from reference TRBV5-4 and TRBJ2-3): ETGVTQSPTHLIKTRGQQVTLRCSSQSGHNTVSWYQQALGQGPQFIFQYYREEENGRGNFPPRFSGLQFPNYSSELNVNALELDDSALYLCAFLVSTDTQYFGPGTRLTVL.